This is a list of T cell receptor beta chains from one sample in a study of CXCR3-negative and CXCR3-positive naive CD8 T cells. From the 5' RACE reads, TCRdb lists one entry per CDR3 protein and no DNA. This listing includes 130,000 or so distinct CDR3 sequences. Material for sequencing was naive CXCR3- CD8+ T cells from blood. Source of these receptors: a human donor in good health. Some clones in this sample may be carry-over from other donors' samples. Each CDR3 is given with its conserved first and last residue. The order of the fields is J gene, V gene, CDR3 length, CDR3 protein.

TRBJ2-7	TRBV27	13	CASSDRRTYEQYF
TRBJ2-1	TRBV28	12	CASSLGWGEQFF
TRBJ2-1	TRBV20-1	14	CSATGTRAYNEQFF
TRBJ2-4	TRBV27	14	CASSPRDGHHIQYF
TRBJ2-5	TRBV29-1	14	CSVVRGEVQETQYF
TRBJ1-4	TRBV5-5	16	CASTIGGQGAFEKLFF
TRBJ2-3	TRBV20-1	17	CSASSNRGGPITDTQYF
TRBJ2-2	TRBV6-5	16	CASSYSMGVGTGELFF
TRBJ2-1	TRBV18	21	CASSPQPASGGTGRSYNEQFF
TRBJ1-1	TRBV18	12	CASSPPGLEAFF
TRBJ2-7	TRBV25-1	15	CAGSLPRDRGYEQYF
TRBJ2-6	TRBV24-1	16	CATSDSRGSGANVLTF
TRBJ2-1	TRBV5-1	16	CASHSRDRGLYNEQFF
TRBJ2-7	TRBV29-1	14	CSVEDGQGSYEQYF
TRBJ2-1	TRBV7-3	16	CASSPTLGSSYNEQFF
TRBJ2-4	TRBV29-1	16	CSATAGIGLAKNIQYF
TRBJ2-3	TRBV6-6	15	CASSYPNIGVDTQYF
TRBJ2-1	TRBV20-1	17	CSVRAWSGGAPSDEQFF
TRBJ2-7	TRBV24-1	15	CATSDPTGDPYEQYF
TRBJ2-1	TRBV20-1	15	CSAPPGLAGVREQFF